This T cell receptor (beta chain) originates from a study of cytomegalovirus exposure and HLA in healthy donors. For this clone: Its antigen remains unknown.

The study, taken as a whole, reports: An analysis that was carried out later associated 15,000 to 20,000 TCR beta sequences with HLA alleles at 0.05 false discovery rate. For presence/absence analyses, sequencing depth was assumed to be roughly uniform across donors.

The CDR3 has 16 amino acids. The germline V gene encodes CDR1 MGHRA and CDR2 YSYEKL. Vbeta (60) and Jbeta (13) primers were used in the PCR. Clones were sequenced by immunoSEQ multiplex PCR, and TCRdb holds only the in-frame ones, with some missing. The repertoire holds fewer than 85,000 clones, with about 79% as singletons. Donors consisted of healthy bone marrow donors. Sample: PBMCs. The chain recombines TRBV4-1 with TRBJ1-3; TRBD1 agrees at 11 bases. The assigned J gene may be wrong: the sequence end matches TRBJ2-2 better. This clonotype was obtained from a man aged 65 to 79 in good health and CMV-seropositive. As DNA, the CDR3 is TGCGCCAGCAGCCAGGGGACAGGGGGGAACACCGGGGAGCTGTTTTTT. It is translated as CASSQGTGGNTGELFF.